This entry describes one T cell receptor (beta chain). What it binds is not known. The sample comes from a study of T cells in Graves' hyperthyroidism and ophthalmopathy. Amplification of TCR beta CDR3 regions used RNA as the template. TCR CDR3 underwent first-round RT-PCR with the HTBI primer set. TCRdb passed the multiplex PCR reads through MiXCR, listing each CDR3 protein once. Of hundreds of thousands of distinct CDR3 sequences listed, 40% to 55% are singletons. General observations from the study: The model foresaw ophthalmopathy a median 6.5 months prior to onset.

Between the trimmed V and J ends, which lost 0 bases and 5 bases, there was a span of 26 bases. CDR3 size: 19 residues. CDR1 is SEHNR and CDR2 is FQNEAQ in the germline V gene (reference sequence). This clonotype was sampled from an adult man with Graves' disease, either hyperthyroidism or ophthalmopathy (not recorded which). The sample was peripheral blood or thyroid tissue (not recorded which). The genes are TRBV7-9 and TRBJ2-7, with D perhaps matching TRBD2 (6 bases). The chain's CDR3 is CASSLATLVGGSYFHEQYF. CDR3 sequence (DNA): TGTGCCAGCAGCTTAGCAACCCTGGTAGGAGGGAGTTACTTCCACGAGCAGTACTTC.